The clone carrying this TCR beta chain was seen only a few times. The antigen remains unidentified. The CDR3 consists of 16 residues. V lost 3 bases to trimming and J lost 3 bases, with 20 bases between them. The germline CDR1 and CDR2 sequences are DFQATT and SNEGSKA (reference sequence). Using its own MiXCR run on the RT-PCR reads, TCRdb lists one record per CDR3 protein. The sample records about half a million distinct CDR3 sequences, roughly 8.2% being singletons. This record comes from a study of response to subunit inactivated influenza vaccine. Points from the study as a whole: The authors offered the suggestion that each seasonal influenza vaccination recruits few new T cells.

This receptor was identified in a man aged 45 to 75 who received an inactivated influenza vaccine. The chain uses TRBV20-1 and TRBJ1-1, with D perhaps matching TRBD1 (5 bases). Here the sequenced sample was PBMCs from blood, taken about 23 months after vaccination. CDR3 loop: CSASGALDQADTEAFF. In nucleotides, the CDR3 is TGCAGTGCTAGCGGGGCATTAGACCAAGCCGACACTGAAGCTTTCTTT.